The clone carrying this TCR beta chain showed up just a few times. The antigen remains undetermined. Trimming cost V 3 bases and J 3 bases, with 14 bases left between them. The CDR3 is 15 residues long. Per germline, CDR1 MGHRA and CDR2 YSYEKL. This sample was taken from a study of T cell repertoires in cytomegalovirus infection. Study-level findings and limits: Clonotypes of TCR beta that were HLA-C-restricted and CMV-specific dominated the ex vivo response.

TCRdb processed the reads anew with MiXCR; each CDR3 protein has one entry. This table holds 750,000 to 950,000 distinct CDR3 sequences, almost 30% found once. This chain links TRBV4-1 with TRBJ2-5; D possibly corresponds to TRBD2 (6 bases). This sample comprised cultured CD8+ T cells from PBMCs, obtained from culture after CMV antigen stimulation. The TCR sequence derives from a human donor in good health (CMV status not recorded). Some clones in this sample may be carry-over from other donors' samples. CDR3 bases: TGCGCCAGCAGCCACCCCAGTGGCGGGGAAGAGACCCAGTACTTC. It is translated as CASSHPSGGEETQYF.